This T cell receptor beta chain was captured by sequencing in a study of T-cell reconstitution after alpha-beta-depleted transplantation in children. Study results and limitations: The study reportedly traced alpha-beta T cells about two months after transplant to several hundred expanded graft clones. At one year after transplant, newly produced T cells mostly accounted for T-cell counts and diversity. Surviving recipient T cells and thymic progenitors underlay high day-60 TCRbeta diversity in some patients.

Many counts were recorded for this clonotype. Antigen unknown. Germline V gene sequence: CDR1 KGHSH, CDR2 LQKENI. Trimming removed 6 bases from V and 4 bases from J, with 16 bases in between. CDR3 length: 15 residues. TCRbeta library construction was performed incorporating unique molecular identifiers. Each CDR3 protein gets one entry after TCRdb re-called the PCR reads with MiXCR. The profile shows just under 150,000 distinct CDR3 sequences, around 8.8% of them singletons. The sample consisted of PBMCs, mostly from graft donor cells, taken 180 days after TCRalphabeta/CD19-depleted stem cell transplant. The V call is TRBV18, the J call TRBJ2-1; D gene ambiguous. This sequence originates from a female patient aged 2-15 years who had a stem cell transplant for congenital amegakaryocytic thrombocytopenia, so the T cells may come from the graft donor. CDR3 protein: CASSTGSGPYNEQFF. CDR3 coding DNA: TGTGCCAGCTCCACTGGGTCTGGGCCTTACAATGAGCAGTTCTTC.